This T cell receptor beta chain was recorded in a study of cytomegalovirus exposure and HLA in healthy donors. Looking at the study overall: Most donors, just over 80% of a few hundred genotyped, fell in the Caucasian-associated ancestry cluster. General study points: Presence/absence analysis assumed near-uniform sequencing depth across donors. Researchers catalogued approximately 160 TCR beta chains as cytomegalovirus-associated. In a later analysis, V- and J-gene trimming of beta chains associated with a DCLRE1C missense variant, replicated independently.

About this clone itself: Its antigen is currently unknown.

There are 15 residues in the CDR3. Germline CDR1 MNHEY, CDR2 SVGAGI. V shed 7 bases and J shed 0 bases, with 10 bases lying between them. Primers for the PCR totalled 60 Vbeta and 13 Jbeta. Clones were sequenced by immunoSEQ multiplex PCR, and TCRdb holds only the in-frame ones, with some missing. The table lists tens of thousands of clones. The genes are TRBV6-5 and TRBJ2-6, with a tentative D call TRBD2 (6 bases). The source is a man between 35 and 55 years old in good health and CMV-seronegative. Sample: PBMCs. The CDR3 DNA reads TGTGCCAGCACCTACGGGAGCTCTGGGGCCAACGTCCTGACTTTC. Protein sequence: CASTYGSSGANVLTF.